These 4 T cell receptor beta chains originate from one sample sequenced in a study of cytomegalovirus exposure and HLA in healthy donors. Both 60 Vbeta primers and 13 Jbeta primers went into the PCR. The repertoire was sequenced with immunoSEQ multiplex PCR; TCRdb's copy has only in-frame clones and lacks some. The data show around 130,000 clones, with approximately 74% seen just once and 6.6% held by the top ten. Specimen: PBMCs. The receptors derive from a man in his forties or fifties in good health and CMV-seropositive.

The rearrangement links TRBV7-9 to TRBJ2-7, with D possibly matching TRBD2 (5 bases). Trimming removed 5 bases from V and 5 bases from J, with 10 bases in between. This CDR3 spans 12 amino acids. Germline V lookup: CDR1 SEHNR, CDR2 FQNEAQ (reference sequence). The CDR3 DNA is TGTGCCAGCAGCCCCCGGGGTGACGAGCAGTACTTC. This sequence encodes CASSPRGDEQYF. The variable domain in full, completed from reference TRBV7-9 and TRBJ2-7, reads DTGVSQNPRHKITKRGQNVTFRCDPISEHNRLYWYRQTLGQGPEFLTYFQNEAQLEKSRLLSDRFSAERPKGSFSTLEIQRTEQGDSAMYLCASSPRGDEQYFGPGTRLTVT.

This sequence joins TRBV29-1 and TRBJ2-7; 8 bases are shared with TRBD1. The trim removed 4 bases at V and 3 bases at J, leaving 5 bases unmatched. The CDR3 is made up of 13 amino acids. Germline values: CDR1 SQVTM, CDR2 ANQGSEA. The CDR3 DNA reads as TGCAGCGTTGTGGCAGGGGGCTTCTACGAGCAGTACTTC. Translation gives CSVVAGGFYEQYF.

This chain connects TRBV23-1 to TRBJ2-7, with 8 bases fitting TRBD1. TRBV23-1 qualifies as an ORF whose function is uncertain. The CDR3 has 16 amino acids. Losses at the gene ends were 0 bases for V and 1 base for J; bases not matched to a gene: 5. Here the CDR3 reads CASSQSGTGLSYEQYF. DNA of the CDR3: TGCGCCAGCAGTCAATCTGGGACAGGTCTTTCCTACGAGCAGTACTTC.

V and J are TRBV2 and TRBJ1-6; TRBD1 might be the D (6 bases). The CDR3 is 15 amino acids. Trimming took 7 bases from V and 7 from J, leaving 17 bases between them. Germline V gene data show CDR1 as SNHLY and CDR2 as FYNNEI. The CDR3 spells CASTSGGRSNSPLHF. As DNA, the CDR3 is TGTGCCAGCACGAGCGGGGGCAGATCGAATTCACCCCTCCACTTT.